Sequencing of this TCR beta chain was carried out in a study of T cell responses to AZD1222 COVID-19 vaccine. About the research overall: Second doses were pooled across both intervals (about 4 or about 12 weeks). Study-wide points: At 160-218 and 743-854, vaccine-associated CD4 TCRs were dominant, and they spanned spike. Females made up more of the donors, who were largely white British, and clonal diversity may have come out too low. Just 5 or 6 AZD1222 recipients tested seropositive at baseline.

Trimming removed 7 bases from V and 0 bases from J, with 14 bases in between. Looked up from germline, CDR1 is SGHDT and CDR2 is YYEEEE. This CDR3 spans 14 amino acids. Of note for this clone: Its antigen is unidentified.

Sequencing was performed with immunoSEQ multiplex PCR; in TCRdb, only in-frame clones are kept and a portion is missing. Among around 110,000 clones, 89% were seen once, and the ten largest hold roughly 7%. Sequencing used peripheral blood, obtained on day 0 of AZD1222 vaccination. J is TRBJ2-7 and V is TRBV5-6; D may be TRBD1 or TRBD2 (5 bases each). The sequence derives from an adult in good health. Here the CDR3 DNA reads TGTGCCAGCGCCGATTGGGGGAGCTCCTACGAGCAGTACTTC. It yields the protein CASADWGSSYEQYF.